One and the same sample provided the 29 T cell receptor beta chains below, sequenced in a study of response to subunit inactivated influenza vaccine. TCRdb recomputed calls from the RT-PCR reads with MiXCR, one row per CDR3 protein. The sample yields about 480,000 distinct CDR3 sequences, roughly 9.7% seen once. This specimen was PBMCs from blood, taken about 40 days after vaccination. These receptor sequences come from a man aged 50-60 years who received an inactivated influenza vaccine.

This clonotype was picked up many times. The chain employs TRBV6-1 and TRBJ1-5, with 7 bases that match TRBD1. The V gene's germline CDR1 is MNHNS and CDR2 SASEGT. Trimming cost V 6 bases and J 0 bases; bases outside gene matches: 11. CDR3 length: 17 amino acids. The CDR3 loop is CASRAVSGQYSNQPQHF. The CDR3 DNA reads TGTGCCAGCAGGGCTGTTTCGGGACAGTATAGCAATCAGCCCCAGCATTTT.

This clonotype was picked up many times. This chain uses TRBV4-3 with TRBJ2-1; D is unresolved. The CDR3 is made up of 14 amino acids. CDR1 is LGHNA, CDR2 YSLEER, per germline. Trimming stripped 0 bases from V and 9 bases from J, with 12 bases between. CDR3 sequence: CASSQDNFGTEQFF. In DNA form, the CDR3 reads TGCGCCAGCAGCCAAGATAACTTCGGAACTGAGCAGTTCTTC.

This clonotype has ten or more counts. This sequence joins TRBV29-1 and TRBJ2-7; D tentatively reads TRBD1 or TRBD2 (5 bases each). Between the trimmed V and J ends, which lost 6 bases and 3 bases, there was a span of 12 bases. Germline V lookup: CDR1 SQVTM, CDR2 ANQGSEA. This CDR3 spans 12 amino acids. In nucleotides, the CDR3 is TGCAGCGTACATGATGGGGGCTACGAGCAGTACTTC. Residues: CSVHDGGYEQYF.

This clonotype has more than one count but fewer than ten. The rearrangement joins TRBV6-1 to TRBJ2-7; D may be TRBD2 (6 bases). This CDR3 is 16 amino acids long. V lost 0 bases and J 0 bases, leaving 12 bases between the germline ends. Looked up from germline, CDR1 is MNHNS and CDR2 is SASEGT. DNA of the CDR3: TGTGCCAGCAGTGAAGCGCATCGGGGGTCCTCCTACGAGCAGTACTTC. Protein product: CASSEAHRGSSYEQYF.

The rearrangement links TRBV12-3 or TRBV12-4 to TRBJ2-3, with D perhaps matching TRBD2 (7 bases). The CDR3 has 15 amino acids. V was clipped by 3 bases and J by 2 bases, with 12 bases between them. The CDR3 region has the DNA TGTGCCAGCAGTTTGAGGCGGGGGCCCACAGATACGCAGTATTTT. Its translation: CASSLRRGPTDTQYF.

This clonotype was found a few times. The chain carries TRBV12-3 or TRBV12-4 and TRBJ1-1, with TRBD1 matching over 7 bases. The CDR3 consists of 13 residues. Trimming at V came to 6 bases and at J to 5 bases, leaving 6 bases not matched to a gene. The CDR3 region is CASRDREWTEAFF. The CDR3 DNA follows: TGTGCCAGCAGAGACAGGGAGTGGACTGAAGCTTTCTTT.

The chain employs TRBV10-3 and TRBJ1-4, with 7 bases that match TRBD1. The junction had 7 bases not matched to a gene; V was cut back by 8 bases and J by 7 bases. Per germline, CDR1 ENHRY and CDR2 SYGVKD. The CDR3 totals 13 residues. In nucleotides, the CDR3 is TGTGCCATCGCAGGGGGAGGGCGTGAAAAACTGTTTTTT. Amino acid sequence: CAIAGGGREKLFF.

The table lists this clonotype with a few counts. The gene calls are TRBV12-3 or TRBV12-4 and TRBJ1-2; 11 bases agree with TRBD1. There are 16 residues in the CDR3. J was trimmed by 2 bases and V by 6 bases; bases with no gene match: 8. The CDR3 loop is CASRPGTGGGNYGYTF. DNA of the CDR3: TGTGCCAGCAGACCCGGGACAGGGGGAGGAAACTATGGCTACACCTTC.

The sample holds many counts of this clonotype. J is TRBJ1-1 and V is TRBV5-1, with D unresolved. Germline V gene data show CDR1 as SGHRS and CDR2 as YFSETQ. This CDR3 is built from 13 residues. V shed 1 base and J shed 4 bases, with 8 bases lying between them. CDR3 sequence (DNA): TGCGCCAGCAGCTTGAGGGAAAGCACTGAAGCTTTCTTT. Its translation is CASSLRESTEAFF.

The CDR3 reads CASSSHSYQETQYF. CDR3 bases: TGTGCCAGCAGCTCCCATTCGTACCAAGAGACCCAGTACTTC. This chain links TRBV12-3 or TRBV12-4 with TRBJ2-5, with D uncertain. The V gene lost 6 bases and the J gene lost 0 bases, with 11 bases spanning the gap. The CDR3 sequence is 14 residues long.

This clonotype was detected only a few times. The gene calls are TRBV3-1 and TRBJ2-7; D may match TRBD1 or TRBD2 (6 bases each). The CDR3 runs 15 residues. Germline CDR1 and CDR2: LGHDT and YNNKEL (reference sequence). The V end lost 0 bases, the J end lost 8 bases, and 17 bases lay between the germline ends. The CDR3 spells CASSQDRTGARQQYF. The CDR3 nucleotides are TGTGCCAGCAGCCAAGACAGGACGGGGGCGCGACAGCAGTACTTC.

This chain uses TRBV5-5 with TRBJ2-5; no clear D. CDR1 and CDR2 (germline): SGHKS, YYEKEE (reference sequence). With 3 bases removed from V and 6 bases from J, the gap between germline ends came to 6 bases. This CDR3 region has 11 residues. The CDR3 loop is CASSSLKTQYF. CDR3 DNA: TGTGCCAGCAGCTCCTTAAAGACCCAGTACTTC.

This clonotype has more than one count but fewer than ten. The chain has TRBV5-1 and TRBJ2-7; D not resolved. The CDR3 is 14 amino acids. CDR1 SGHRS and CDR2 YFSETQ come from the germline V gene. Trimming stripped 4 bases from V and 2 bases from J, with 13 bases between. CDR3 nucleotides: TGCGCCAGCAGCCTGGCAACAGCTACCTACGAGCAGTACTTC. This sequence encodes CASSLATATYEQYF. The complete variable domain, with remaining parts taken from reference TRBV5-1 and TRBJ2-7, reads KAGVTQTPRYLIKTRGQQVTLSCSPISGHRSVSWYQQTPGQGLQFLFEYFSETQRNKGNFPGRFSGRQFSNSRSEMNVSTLELGDSALYLCASSLATATYEQYFGPGTRLTVT.

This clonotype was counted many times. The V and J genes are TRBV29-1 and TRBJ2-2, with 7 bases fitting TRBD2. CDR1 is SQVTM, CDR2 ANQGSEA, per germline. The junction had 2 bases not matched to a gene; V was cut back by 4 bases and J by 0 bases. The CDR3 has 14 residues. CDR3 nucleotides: TGCAGCGTTGGGGGGACTACGAACACCGGGGAGCTGTTTTTT. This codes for CSVGGTTNTGELFF.

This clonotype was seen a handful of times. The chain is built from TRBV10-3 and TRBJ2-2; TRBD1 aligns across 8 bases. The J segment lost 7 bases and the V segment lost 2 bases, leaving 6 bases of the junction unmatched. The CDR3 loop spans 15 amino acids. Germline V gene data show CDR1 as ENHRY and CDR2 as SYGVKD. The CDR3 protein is CAISEPDRVGGELFF. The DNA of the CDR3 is TGTGCCATCAGTGAGCCGGACAGGGTTGGCGGGGAGCTGTTTTTT.

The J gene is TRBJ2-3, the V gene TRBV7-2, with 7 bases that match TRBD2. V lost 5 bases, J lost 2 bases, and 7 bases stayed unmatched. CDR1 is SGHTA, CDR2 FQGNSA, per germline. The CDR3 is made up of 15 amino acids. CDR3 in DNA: TGTGCCAGCAGCCGAGACCGGGACTACACAGATACGCAGTATTTT. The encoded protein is CASSRDRDYTDTQYF.

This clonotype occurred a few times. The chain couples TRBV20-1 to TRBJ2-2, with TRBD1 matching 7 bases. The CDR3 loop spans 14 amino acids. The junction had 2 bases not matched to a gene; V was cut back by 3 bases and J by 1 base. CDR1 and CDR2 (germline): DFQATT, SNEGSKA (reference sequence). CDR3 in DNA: TGCAGTGCTAGTCGGACAGGGAACACCGGGGAGCTGTTTTTT. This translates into CSASRTGNTGELFF.

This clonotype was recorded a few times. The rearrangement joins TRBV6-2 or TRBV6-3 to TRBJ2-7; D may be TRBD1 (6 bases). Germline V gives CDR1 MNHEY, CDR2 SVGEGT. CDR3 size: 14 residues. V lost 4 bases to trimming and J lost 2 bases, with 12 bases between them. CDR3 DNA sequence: TGTGCCAGCAGTTGGACGACAGGCCCCTACGAGCAGTACTTC. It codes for CASSWTTGPYEQYF.

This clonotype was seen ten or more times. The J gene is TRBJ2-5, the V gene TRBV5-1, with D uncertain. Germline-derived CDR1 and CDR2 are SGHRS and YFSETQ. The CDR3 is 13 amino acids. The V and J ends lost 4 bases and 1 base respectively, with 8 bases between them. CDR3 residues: CASSTGPQETQYF. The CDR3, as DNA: TGCGCCAGCAGCACCGGGCCCCAAGAGACCCAGTACTTC.

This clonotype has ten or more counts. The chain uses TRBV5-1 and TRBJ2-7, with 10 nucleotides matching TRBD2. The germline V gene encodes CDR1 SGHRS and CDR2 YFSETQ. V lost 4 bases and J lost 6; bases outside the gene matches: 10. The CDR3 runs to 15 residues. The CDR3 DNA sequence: TGCGCCAGCAGCCTGTCGATTAGCGGGAGGCCCGAGCAGTACTTC. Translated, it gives CASSLSISGRPEQYF. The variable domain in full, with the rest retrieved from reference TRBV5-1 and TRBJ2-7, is KAGVTQTPRYLIKTRGQQVTLSCSPISGHRSVSWYQQTPGQGLQFLFEYFSETQRNKGNFPGRFSGRQFSNSRSEMNVSTLELGDSALYLCASSLSISGRPEQYFGPGTRLTVT.

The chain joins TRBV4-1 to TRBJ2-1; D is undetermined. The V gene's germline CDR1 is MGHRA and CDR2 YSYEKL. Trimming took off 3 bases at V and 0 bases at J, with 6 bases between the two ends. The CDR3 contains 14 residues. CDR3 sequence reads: CASSHPDSYNEQFF. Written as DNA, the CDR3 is TGCGCCAGCAGCCACCCCGACTCCTACAATGAGCAGTTCTTC.

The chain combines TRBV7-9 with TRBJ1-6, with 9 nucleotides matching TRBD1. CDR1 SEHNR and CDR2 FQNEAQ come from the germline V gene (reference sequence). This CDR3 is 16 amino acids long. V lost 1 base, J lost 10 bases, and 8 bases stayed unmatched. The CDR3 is CASSLVGGQGYSPLHF. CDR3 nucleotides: TGTGCCAGCAGCTTAGTAGGTGGACAGGGGTACTCACCCCTCCACTTT.

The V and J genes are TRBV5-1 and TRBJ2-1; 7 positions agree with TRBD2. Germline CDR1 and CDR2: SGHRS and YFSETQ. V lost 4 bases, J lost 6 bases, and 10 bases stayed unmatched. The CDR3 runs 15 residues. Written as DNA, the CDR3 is TGCGCCAGCAGCCTACCGGGTGGGGGGGGCAATGAGCAGTTCTTC. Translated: CASSLPGGGGNEQFF.

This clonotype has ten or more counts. In DNA, the CDR3 is TGTGCCAGCAGCTTAGCGGCCGGTGTCTATGAGCAGTTCTTC. Translating it yields CASSLAAGVYEQFF. This chain connects TRBV7-2 to TRBJ2-1; D gene uncertain. The CDR3 covers 14 residues. Trimming cost V 0 bases and J 8 bases, with 11 bases left between them. From germline, CDR1 is SGHTA and CDR2 FQGNSA.

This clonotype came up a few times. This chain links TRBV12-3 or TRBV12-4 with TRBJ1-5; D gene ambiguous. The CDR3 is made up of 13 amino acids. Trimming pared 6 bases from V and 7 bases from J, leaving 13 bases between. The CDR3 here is CASRLSVGQPQHF. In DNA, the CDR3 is TGTGCCAGCAGACTGTCGGTTGGGCAGCCCCAGCATTTT.

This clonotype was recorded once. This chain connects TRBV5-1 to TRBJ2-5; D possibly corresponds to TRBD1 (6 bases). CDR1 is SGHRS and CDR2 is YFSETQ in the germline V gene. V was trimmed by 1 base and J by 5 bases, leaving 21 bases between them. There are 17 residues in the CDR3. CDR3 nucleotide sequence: TGCGCCAGCAGCTTGTTTTCCAGGGGAGTTTCCTGTGAGACCCAGTACTTC. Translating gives CASSLFSRGVSCETQYF.

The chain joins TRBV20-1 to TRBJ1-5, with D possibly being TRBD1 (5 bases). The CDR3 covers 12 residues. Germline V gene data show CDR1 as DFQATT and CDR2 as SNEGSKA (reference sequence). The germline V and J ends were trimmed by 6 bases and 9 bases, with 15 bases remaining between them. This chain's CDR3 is CSAVTRRGPQHF. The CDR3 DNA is TGCAGTGCCGTCACAAGAAGGGGGCCCCAGCATTTT.

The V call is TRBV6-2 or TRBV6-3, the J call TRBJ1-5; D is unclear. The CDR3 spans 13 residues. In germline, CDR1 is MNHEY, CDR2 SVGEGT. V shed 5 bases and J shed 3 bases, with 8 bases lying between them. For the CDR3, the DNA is TGTGCCAGCAGTCAACAGAACAATCAGCCCCAGCATTTT. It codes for CASSQQNNQPQHF.

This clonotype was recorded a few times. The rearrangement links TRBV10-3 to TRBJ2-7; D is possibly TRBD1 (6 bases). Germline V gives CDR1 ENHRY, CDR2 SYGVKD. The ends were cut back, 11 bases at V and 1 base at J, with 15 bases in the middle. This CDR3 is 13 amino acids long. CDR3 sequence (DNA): TGTGCCGCAAACAGGGATCTATCCTACGAGCAGTACTTC. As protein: CAANRDLSYEQYF.